The 32 T cell receptor beta chains listed next were all sequenced from one sample in a study of CD8 T cells in Susac syndrome (dated 2019 in TCRdb). The method was the immunoSEQ multiplex PCR assay. RNA was extracted with the RNeasy kit and roughly 0.45 to 1 ug was reverse transcribed using random hexamers. TCRdb applied fastp at Q25 and MiXCR to the public reads, then kept only in-frame beta chains. One record per CDR3 amino acid sequence lists the most common genes and DNA. The sample includes approximately 150,000 distinct CDR3 sequences, with approximately 94% observed a single time. The leading ten clones occupy 0.085% to 0.095% of the sample. The sequencing sample was made of CD4+ T cells from PBMCs. These receptors were taken from a human donor with multiple sclerosis.

The chain recombines TRBV7-2 with TRBJ1-1; perhaps TRBD1 as D (5 bases). The CDR3 loop spans 13 amino acids. The V and J ends lost 5 bases and 8 bases respectively, with 15 bases between them. Germline loops: CDR1 SGHTA, CDR2 FQGNSA. The CDR3 sequence is CASSGRGGYEAFF. CDR3 sequence (DNA): TGTGCCAGCAGCGGGAGGGGTGGATACGAAGCTTTCTTT.

The chain carries TRBV27 and TRBJ2-7; D is uncertain. Germline V lookup: CDR1 MNHEY, CDR2 SMNVEV (reference sequence). This CDR3 is built from 13 residues. Trimming removed 10 bases from V and 0 bases from J, with 13 bases in between. In DNA, the CDR3 is TGTGCCACCTCTCCTGCGAGCTCCTACGAGCAGTACTTC. Its translation: CATSPASSYEQYF.

The chain has TRBV6-6 and TRBJ1-1; D is ambiguous. There are 12 residues in the CDR3. V was pared by 0 bases and J by 7 bases, with 6 bases between. The germline V gene encodes CDR1 MNHNY and CDR2 SVGAGI (reference sequence). CDR3 DNA: TGTGCCAGCAGTTACTCGTCCATTGAAGCTTTCTTT. Protein: CASSYSSIEAFF.

The chain recombines TRBV19 with TRBJ2-5, with 13 nucleotides matching TRBD2. Germline trimming cut 8 bases from V and 5 bases from J; bases unmatched to any gene: 8. Per the germline V gene, CDR1 is LNHDA and CDR2 is SQIVND (reference sequence). This CDR3 spans 15 amino acids. CDR3: CASSTGLAGLETQYF. DNA of the CDR3: TGTGCCAGTTCGACGGGACTAGCGGGATTGGAGACCCAGTACTTC.

V gene TRBV12-2 combines with J gene TRBJ1-5. TRBV12-2 is described as a pseudogene. The CDR3 is made up of 15 amino acids. The CDR3 DNA follows: TGTGCAAGTCGCTTAGTAGCAGGACGTAATCAGCCCCAGCATTTT. This encodes CASRLVAGRNQPQHF.

V and J are TRBV27 and TRBJ2-2; no reliable D call. Germline assignment: CDR1 MNHEY and CDR2 SMNVEV (reference sequence). Between the trimmed V and J ends, which lost 0 bases and 6 bases, there was a span of 5 bases. The CDR3 is made up of 13 amino acids. The DNA of the CDR3 is TGTGCCAGCAGTTTATCGTGGTCCGGGGAGCTGTTTTTT. Its translation: CASSLSWSGELFF.

The CDR3 nucleotides are TGTGCCAGCAGTACCGGGACTAGCGGATACAATGAGCAGTTCTTC. It translates to CASSTGTSGYNEQFF. This sequence joins TRBV12-3 or TRBV12-4 and TRBJ2-1; 11 nucleotides line up with TRBD2. Unmatched junction bases numbered 4, after V lost 5 bases and J lost 4 bases. The CDR3 consists of 15 residues.

The genes are TRBV4-1 and TRBJ2-5; D is unclear. CDR3 length: 13 residues. The germline gives CDR1 MGHRA, CDR2 YSYEKL. V gave up 1 base and J gave up 4 bases, with 7 bases separating them. CDR3 DNA: TGCGCCAGCAGCCAAGGGATTTTAGAGACCCAGTACTTC. Protein sequence: CASSQGILETQYF.

The rearrangement joins TRBV30 to TRBJ2-1, with D perhaps matching TRBD1 or TRBD2 (5 bases each). The CDR3 is made up of 13 amino acids. Trimming shortened V by 1 base and J by 11 bases, and 15 bases separated the two germline ends. Germline CDR1 is GTSNPN and CDR2 is SVGIG (reference sequence). The CDR3 is CAWSAKSRDQQFF. The DNA of the CDR3 is TGTGCCTGGAGTGCAAAGTCCCGGGACCAGCAGTTCTTC.

The chain combines TRBV7-3 with TRBJ2-5; D is possibly TRBD1 or TRBD2 (5 bases each). The CDR3 consists of 15 residues. V shed 1 base and J shed 4 bases, with 13 bases lying between them. Looked up from germline, CDR1 is SGHTA and CDR2 is FQGTGA. The CDR3 here is CASSLRGSSPETQYF. The CDR3 nucleotides are TGTGCCAGCAGCTTAAGGGGGTCCAGTCCAGAGACCCAGTACTTC.

V is TRBV30 and J is TRBJ1-1, with D possibly matching TRBD1 (5 bases). The CDR3 spans 15 residues. The V gene lost 3 bases and the J gene lost 0 bases, with 14 bases spanning the gap. CDR1 is GTSNPN and CDR2 is SVGIG in the germline V gene (reference sequence). CDR3 protein: CAWRETTALNTEAFF. In DNA, the CDR3 is TGTGCCTGGAGAGAGACGACAGCCCTGAACACTGAAGCTTTCTTT.

The chain couples TRBV28 to TRBJ2-1; no reliable D call. The germline gives CDR1 MDHEN, CDR2 SYDVKM. The CDR3 runs to 14 residues. Trimming left V 9 bases short and J 0 bases short, with 12 bases between. CDR3 DNA sequence: TGTGCCAGTTTTGCGGCGAGCTCCTACAATGAGCAGTTCTTC. Its translation: CASFAASSYNEQFF.

This clonotype was counted only a few times. The chain joins TRBV18 to TRBJ1-2, with D perhaps matching TRBD1 (6 bases). The germline gives CDR1 KGHSH, CDR2 LQKENI. The CDR3 length is 14 residues. Trimming shortened V by 5 bases and J by 4 bases, and 14 bases separated the two germline ends. CDR3 bases: TGTGCCAGCTCATCCGGCCAGGGGCTCTATGGCTACACCTTC. Protein: CASSSGQGLYGYTF.

The chain is built from TRBV16 and TRBJ1-1, with D uncertain. Germline CDR1 is KGHSY and CDR2 is FQNENV. Trimming stripped 4 bases from V and 1 base from J, with 10 bases between. The CDR3 is made up of 14 amino acids. CDR3: CASSPGRANTEAFF. CDR3 DNA: TGTGCCAGCAGCCCTGGACGGGCGAACACTGAAGCTTTCTTT.

This chain connects TRBV6-5 to TRBJ2-1, with D possibly being TRBD2 (5 bases). Germline V gives CDR1 MNHEY, CDR2 SVGAGI. This CDR3 contains 15 residues. V gave up 7 bases and J gave up 2 bases, with 15 bases separating them. Here the CDR3 reads CASTKNGVPYNEQFF. For the CDR3, the DNA is TGTGCCAGCACCAAAAACGGGGTACCCTACAATGAGCAGTTCTTC.

The rearrangement links TRBV19 to TRBJ1-1, with D possibly being TRBD1 (6 bases). CDR3 length equals 13 residues. V shed 6 bases and J shed 5 bases, with 13 bases lying between them. CDR1 is LNHDA, CDR2 SQIVND, per germline (reference sequence). CDR3 sequence (DNA): TGTGCCAGTAGGAAACAGGGAGGGACTGAAGCTTTCTTT. This encodes CASRKQGGTEAFF. Complete variable domain (other parts from reference TRBV19 and TRBJ1-1): DGGITQSPKYLFRKEGQNVTLSCEQNLNHDAMYWYRQDPGQGLRLIYYSQIVNDFQKGDIAEGYSVSREKKESFPLTVTSAQKNPTAFYLCASRKQGGTEAFFGQGTRLTVV.

The gene calls are TRBV30 and TRBJ2-7, with 7 bases matching TRBD2. Germline V gene lookup returns CDR1 GTSNPN and CDR2 SVGIG (reference sequence). Germline trimming cut 0 bases from V and 12 bases from J; bases unmatched to any gene: 5. The CDR3 runs to 11 residues. The CDR3 is CAWSVGGKWYF. CDR3 DNA: TGTGCCTGGAGTGTCGGGGGGAAGTGGTACTTC.

This clonotype appeared once. The genes are TRBV27 and TRBJ2-7; perhaps TRBD1 as D (6 bases). V was clipped by 1 base and J by 6 bases, with 16 bases between them. This CDR3 has 15 residues. The germline gives CDR1 MNHEY, CDR2 SMNVEV (reference sequence). The CDR3 region has the DNA TGTGCCAGCAGTTTATGGGCAGGGGAAGGGCCCGAGCAGTACTTC. Protein sequence: CASSLWAGEGPEQYF.

This chain joins TRBV5-1 and TRBJ2-6; TRBD1 agrees at 7 bases. This CDR3 region has 16 residues. J gave up 4 bases and V 3 bases, and 7 bases lay outside the gene matches. Germline CDR1 reads SGHRS; CDR2 reads YFSETQ. The CDR3 DNA is TGCGCCAGCAGCTGGGGACAGTTGTCGGGGGCCAACGTCCTGACTTTC. As protein: CASSWGQLSGANVLTF.

V gene TRBV9 combines with J gene TRBJ2-7; the D call may be TRBD1 or TRBD2 (5 bases each). This CDR3 has 16 amino acids. CDR1 is SGDLS, CDR2 YYNGEE, per germline. V was cut by 0 bases and J by 5 bases, with 18 bases left in between. The DNA for the CDR3 is TGTGCCAGCAGCGTAGCTCCGGGGACGGGGTTCCACGAGCAGTACTTC. It encodes CASSVAPGTGFHEQYF.

This clonotype showed up just a few times. The V gene is TRBV6-1, the J gene TRBJ2-5; D perhaps matches TRBD1 (5 bases). CDR1 is MNHNS, CDR2 SASEGT, per germline. This CDR3 has 12 amino acids. With 6 bases removed from V and 2 bases from J, the gap between germline ends came to 7 bases. CDR3 sequence (DNA): TGTGCCAGCAGCCGACAGCAAGAGACCCAGTACTTC. It yields the protein CASSRQQETQYF.

V gene TRBV20-1 combines with J gene TRBJ1-5; D is uncertain. CDR1 DFQATT and CDR2 SNEGSKA come from the germline V gene (reference sequence). The CDR3 is 12 amino acids. Deletions cut 4 bases from V and 4 bases from J, with 8 bases between. CDR3 nucleotides: TGCAGTGCTACTAGGAGTAATCAGCCCCAGCATTTT. Its protein product is CSATRSNQPQHF.

This chain uses TRBV3-1 with TRBJ1-1; a weak D match, TRBD1 (5 bases). The V gene's germline CDR1 is LGHDT and CDR2 YNNKEL (reference sequence). The CDR3 is made up of 13 amino acids. The V gene lost 6 bases and the J gene lost 1 base, with 9 bases spanning the gap. The CDR3 region has the DNA TGTGCCAGCAGATGGGGGGGGAACACTGAAGCTTTCTTT. This translates into CASRWGGNTEAFF.

The genes are TRBV19 and TRBJ1-5; 7 bases match TRBD1. This CDR3 region has 14 residues. Germline V gives CDR1 LNHDA, CDR2 SQIVND (reference sequence). The junction had 7 bases not matched to a gene; V was cut back by 5 bases and J by 6 bases. The CDR3 reads CASSQQGRPQPQHF. The DNA for the CDR3 is TGTGCCAGTAGTCAACAGGGGCGGCCTCAGCCCCAGCATTTT. The complete variable domain, with remaining parts taken from reference TRBV19 and TRBJ1-5, reads DGGITQSPKYLFRKEGQNVTLSCEQNLNHDAMYWYRQDPGQGLRLIYYSQIVNDFQKGDIAEGYSVSREKKESFPLTVTSAQKNPTAFYLCASSQQGRPQPQHFGDGTRLSIL.

V usage is TRBV12-3 or TRBV12-4 and J usage is TRBJ1-1; D is unclear. Trimming removed 6 bases at V and 2 bases at J, with 13 bases between. The CDR3 sequence is 14 residues long. As DNA, the CDR3 is TGTGCCAGCAGCCCCTTCAGCCTCAACACTGAAGCTTTCTTT. This encodes CASSPFSLNTEAFF.

The rearrangement links TRBV6-2 or TRBV6-3 to TRBJ2-7; 11 positions match TRBD2. With 7 bases clipped from V and 0 bases from J, the junction kept 8 bases outside the gene matches. This CDR3 has 16 residues. The germline gives CDR1 MNHEY, CDR2 SVGEGT. This CDR3 is CASTSGTSGYSYEQYF. CDR3 DNA sequence: TGTGCCAGCACATCCGGGACTAGCGGATACTCCTACGAGCAGTACTTC.

This rearrangement joins TRBV28 to TRBJ1-2, with D possibly matching TRBD1 (5 bases). CDR1 and CDR2 (germline): MDHEN, SYDVKM. The CDR3 is made up of 12 amino acids. Deletions cut 4 bases from V and 13 bases from J, with 16 bases between. DNA for the CDR3: TGTGCCAGCAGTTCGCCAGTCAGGGAGAGCACCTTC. It specifies CASSSPVRESTF.

The chain has TRBV7-6 and TRBJ2-7; D possibly corresponds to TRBD2 (5 bases). This CDR3 has 13 amino acids. Germline V gives CDR1 SGHVS, CDR2 FNYEAQ. The ends were cut back, 4 bases at V and 9 bases at J, with 16 bases in the middle. The chain's CDR3 is CASSSTIKEGQYF. As DNA, the CDR3 is TGTGCCAGCAGCTCTACCATCAAAGAGGGGCAGTACTTC.

The chain couples TRBV6-6 to TRBJ2-5; perhaps TRBD2 as D (5 bases). Germline-derived CDR1 and CDR2 are MNHNY and SVGAGI (reference sequence). Trimming cost V 0 bases and J 3 bases, with 11 bases left between them. This CDR3 is 15 amino acids long. The CDR3 spells CASSYSRTSEETQYF. As DNA, the CDR3 is TGTGCCAGCAGTTACTCGAGAACTAGTGAAGAGACCCAGTACTTC.

The rearrangement uses TRBV27 and TRBJ1-4; D not resolved. This CDR3 comprises 13 residues. Trimming pared 8 bases from V and 8 bases from J, leaving 15 bases between. Looked up from germline, CDR1 is MNHEY and CDR2 is SMNVEV (reference sequence). The CDR3 region is CASGKGLGEKLFF. CDR3 sequence (DNA): TGTGCCAGCGGGAAAGGTTTGGGCGAAAAACTGTTTTTT. Full variable domain (outside the CDR3, taken from reference TRBV27 and TRBJ1-4): EAQVTQNPRYLITVTGKKLTVTCSQNMNHEYMSWYRQDPGLGLRQIYYSMNVEVTDKGDVPEGYKVSRKEKRNFPLILESPSPNQTSLYFCASGKGLGEKLFFGSGTQLSVL.

The V call is TRBV3-1, the J call TRBJ2-1, with D unclear. V lost 2 bases and J lost 4, with 9 bases in between. Looked up from germline, CDR1 is LGHDT and CDR2 is YNNKEL (reference sequence). This CDR3 region has 14 residues. CDR3 nucleotides: TGTGCCAGCAGCCAATTCAAAGGTTACAATGAGCAGTTCTTC. Protein sequence: CASSQFKGYNEQFF.

This chain joins TRBV15 and TRBJ1-4; D perhaps matches TRBD1 (5 bases). This CDR3 has 13 residues. The V end lost 2 bases, the J end lost 4 bases, and 5 bases lay between the germline ends. Germline V gene data show CDR1 as LNHNV and CDR2 as YYDKDF (reference sequence). This chain's CDR3 is CATSRQGNEKLFF. DNA of the CDR3: TGTGCCACCAGCAGACAGGGTAATGAAAAACTGTTTTTT.